This T cell receptor (beta chain) came from a study of regulatory T cells in long-lasting Graves disease. The sample's time point: persistent/refractory GD, antithyroid drugs over 5 years with positive TRAb. PBMC-derived RNA was used for the TCR library. CDR3-region Arm-PCR and iRepertoire HTBI primers produced the TCR beta libraries. TCRdb re-called the multiplex PCR reads with MiXCR, one entry per CDR3 protein. The sample holds about 470,000 distinct CDR3 sequences, around 21% seen once. This clonotype was counted many times. V lost 6 bases to trimming and J lost 1 base; unmatched junction nucleotides: 2. This CDR3 contains 14 residues.

This TCR derives from a female donor with Graves disease. The rearrangement uses TRBV12-3 or TRBV12-4 and TRBJ1-1, with 10 positions matching TRBD1. The starting material was peripheral blood mononuclear cells (PBMCs), obtained when the disease was refractory, from a patient treated with antithyroid drugs. The CDR3 nucleotides read TGTGCCAGCAGAGGGGACAGGGGGAACACTGAAGCTTTCTTT. Its translation: CASRGDRGNTEAFF.